Sequencing of this T cell receptor beta chain was carried out in a study of cytomegalovirus exposure and HLA in healthy donors. Study observations and caveats: Cytomegalovirus-associated TCR beta chains were listed, numbering approximately 150. The authors later linked a missense DCLRE1C variant to TCR beta V- and J-gene trimming.

In regard to this clone: Its specificity is not known.

A multiplex PCR was run with 60 Vbeta primers and 13 Jbeta primers. The repertoire was sequenced with immunoSEQ multiplex PCR; TCRdb's copy has only in-frame clones and lacks some. The table lists 170,000 or so clones, under 85% of them singletons. The sample consisted of PBMCs. This TCR was sampled from a male donor in good health and CMV-seronegative.

DNA of the CDR3: TGTGCCAGCAGTTACGGGGAGACAGGGGGTACGAATGGCTACACCTTC. Translating it yields CASSYGETGGTNGYTF. The V call is TRBV6-5, the J call TRBJ1-2; 9 nucleotides align to TRBD1. With V trimmed by 2 bases and J by 6 bases, 10 bases remained unmatched. Germline V gene sequence: CDR1 MNHEY, CDR2 SVGAGI. The CDR3 contains 16 residues.